These 24 T cell receptor beta chains were sequenced from one sample in a study of blood T cells in healthy people across ages. Using a J-beta primer mix together with a sample-barcoded 5' primer, a second PCR was run for about 6 to 11 cycles. MiXCR, applied by TCRdb to the 5' RACE reads, yields one record per CDR3 protein. The sample consists of about 800,000 distinct CDR3 sequences, 58% of them appearing once. The sequenced sample was blood. These receptors all come from a man aged 25 to 40 in good health.

This clonotype was picked up a small number of times. V usage is TRBV20-1 and J usage is TRBJ2-3; 10 bases line up with TRBD1. Trimming took 3 bases from V and 1 from J; bases not matched to a gene: 7. Germline values: CDR1 DFQATT, CDR2 SNEGSKA (reference sequence). The CDR3 consists of 16 residues. Here the CDR3 DNA reads TGCAGTGCTAGTCAACCCGGGACAGGGGGCACAGATACGCAGTATTTT. Protein sequence: CSASQPGTGGTDTQYF.

J is TRBJ2-7 and V is TRBV6-2 or TRBV6-3; D unclear. The J call is uncertain, as TRBJ2-5 better fits the DNA end. The CDR3 length is 12 residues. Germline V gene sequence: CDR1 MNHEY, CDR2 SVGEGT. CDR3 sequence reads: CASSYQLGTQYF. CDR3 DNA sequence: TGTGCCAGCAGTTACCAATTGGGGACCCAGTACTTC.

The gene calls are TRBV2 and TRBJ1-1, with a tentative D call TRBD1 (6 bases). This CDR3 contains 14 residues. Germline assignment: CDR1 SNHLY and CDR2 FYNNEI. V dropped 4 bases and J dropped 4 bases, with 13 bases sitting between them. The CDR3, as DNA: TGTGCCAGCAGTGTAGGCAGGGGCTTCACTGAAGCTTTCTTT. Amino acid sequence: CASSVGRGFTEAFF.

The CDR3 reads CASALLGDSPYNEQFF. CDR3 bases: TGTGCCAGCGCCCTCCTGGGCGACTCACCCTACAATGAGCAGTTCTTC. This rearrangement joins TRBV6-5 to TRBJ2-1; no definite D call. The CDR3 sequence is 16 residues long. CDR1 and CDR2 from the germline V gene are MNHEY and SVGAGI. Trimming shortened V by 8 bases and J by 2 bases, and 19 bases separated the two germline ends.

This CDR3 is CASSLGVIYTF. CDR3 nucleotides: TGCGCCAGCAGCCTGGGAGTGATCTACACCTTC. This chain uses TRBV5-1 with TRBJ1-2, with unresolved D. CDR1 is SGHRS and CDR2 is YFSETQ in the germline V gene. V dropped 4 bases and J dropped 10 bases, with 11 bases sitting between them. The CDR3 consists of 11 residues.

This rearrangement joins TRBV11-2 to TRBJ2-1; D possibly matches TRBD1 or TRBD2 (6 bases each). With 2 bases removed from V and 2 bases from J, the gap between germline ends came to 25 bases. The CDR3 consists of 20 residues. From germline, CDR1 is SGHAT and CDR2 FQNNGV. DNA of the CDR3: TGTGCCAGCAGCTTACTGATCTCTTGGACCGGAGGGGGAGCCTACAATGAGCAGTTCTTC. Amino acid sequence: CASSLLISWTGGGAYNEQFF.

V gene TRBV2 combines with J gene TRBJ2-7; a possible D gene is TRBD2 (6 bases). The CDR3 is 11 residues long. Germline CDR1 and CDR2: SNHLY and FYNNEI. V was cut by 8 bases and J by 3 bases, with 8 bases left in between. CDR3 in DNA: TGTGCCAGCCGGGAGCTCTACGAGCAGTACTTC. As protein: CASRELYEQYF.

J is TRBJ1-2 and V is TRBV5-1; 9 bases are a match to TRBD1. V shed 4 bases and J 8 bases; nucleotides not matched to a gene: 6. The germline V gene encodes CDR1 SGHRS and CDR2 YFSETQ. CDR3 size: 13 residues. The CDR3 DNA follows: TGCGCCAGCAGCACCACAGGGGGCGACGGCTACACCTTC. The encoded protein is CASSTTGGDGYTF.

V usage is TRBV7-2 and J usage is TRBJ2-4; 9 nucleotides line up with TRBD1. The J call could be wrong; TRBJ2-7 is a better fit for the DNA end. This CDR3 has 15 amino acids. Per germline, CDR1 SGHTA and CDR2 FQGNSA. The CDR3: CASSFEPGQGYEQYF. The CDR3 DNA is TGTGCCAGCAGCTTCGAACCGGGACAGGGATACGAGCAGTACTTC.

This clonotype was seen a handful of times. This rearrangement joins TRBV11-2 to TRBJ2-1; D ambiguous. Germline V gene sequence: CDR1 SGHAT, CDR2 FQNNGV. The CDR3 extends over 13 amino acids. The V end lost 2 bases, the J end lost 7 bases, and 9 bases lay between the germline ends. The CDR3 sequence: CASSLSPENEQFF. CDR3 DNA sequence: TGTGCCAGCAGCTTATCCCCCGAGAATGAGCAGTTCTTC.

This clonotype turned up a few times. J is TRBJ2-1 and V is TRBV5-1, with TRBD1 identical over 8 bases. The trim removed 0 bases at V and 5 bases at J, leaving 4 bases unmatched. Germline V lookup: CDR1 SGHRS, CDR2 YFSETQ. This CDR3 is built from 15 residues. Written as DNA, the CDR3 is TGCGCCAGCAGCTTGGCATGGACAGGGAACAATGAGCAGTTCTTC. Its translation: CASSLAWTGNNEQFF.

This clonotype was seen repeatedly, ten times or more. J is TRBJ2-4 and V is TRBV5-1; TRBD2 agrees at 7 bases. The J segment lost 4 bases and the V segment lost 0 bases, leaving 10 bases of the junction unmatched. The CDR3 contains 17 residues. Per germline, CDR1 SGHRS and CDR2 YFSETQ. The CDR3 loop reads CASSLVGLVEAKNIQYF. CDR3 nucleotides: TGCGCCAGCAGCTTGGTCGGACTAGTTGAGGCTAAAAACATTCAGTACTTC.

This chain connects TRBV7-9 to TRBJ1-2; D is ambiguous. The CDR3 is made up of 14 amino acids. V was clipped by 5 bases and J by 7 bases, with 17 bases between them. CDR1 and CDR2 (germline): SEHNR, FQNEAQ (reference sequence). The CDR3 is CASSNSVGDIGYTF. The CDR3 DNA reads as TGTGCCAGCAGCAACAGTGTTGGGGATATTGGCTACACCTTC. The whole variable domain, remainder taken from reference TRBV7-9 and TRBJ1-2, is DTGVSQNPRHKITKRGQNVTFRCDPISEHNRLYWYRQTLGQGPEFLTYFQNEAQLEKSRLLSDRFSAERPKGSFSTLEIQRTEQGDSAMYLCASSNSVGDIGYTFGSGTRLTVV.

This rearrangement joins TRBV4-3 to TRBJ2-7; D perhaps matches TRBD1 (5 bases). V dropped 4 bases and J dropped 4 bases, with 17 bases sitting between them. Per the germline V gene, CDR1 is LGHNA and CDR2 is YSLEER. The CDR3 extends over 15 amino acids. CDR3 coding DNA: TGCGCCAGCAGCCCCTCGATACAGGACCTTTACGAGCAGTACTTC. Protein sequence: CASSPSIQDLYEQYF.

This chain joins TRBV20-1 and TRBJ2-6; tentative D call: TRBD2 (6 bases). The V and J ends lost 1 base and 1 base respectively, with 14 bases between them. The CDR3 consists of 17 residues. Germline V gives CDR1 DFQATT, CDR2 SNEGSKA (reference sequence). CDR3 coding DNA: TGCAGTGCTAGAGTGGGACGGGAGACTTCTGGGGCCAACGTCCTGACTTTC. Translation: CSARVGRETSGANVLTF.

This clonotype has a handful of counts. The chain links TRBV27 to TRBJ2-3; maybe TRBD1 (6 bases). Germline CDR1 is MNHEY and CDR2 is SMNVEV (reference sequence). CDR3 length: 11 amino acids. V was pared by 7 bases and J by 6 bases, with 8 bases between. The DNA of the CDR3 is TGTGCCAGCACTAGGGGGGATACGCAGTATTTT. This translates into CASTRGDTQYF.

This clonotype came up a few times. The V and J genes are TRBV27 and TRBJ1-1; weak D call: TRBD1 (5 bases). Germline V lookup: CDR1 MNHEY, CDR2 SMNVEV (reference sequence). CDR3 length equals 14 residues. V lost 2 bases to trimming and J lost 4 bases, with 11 bases between them. The CDR3 coding sequence is TGTGCCAGCAGTTTAGCGGGGGGGGTCACTGAAGCTTTCTTT. Its translation: CASSLAGGVTEAFF.

This rearrangement joins TRBV29-1 to TRBJ2-5; 9 bases map to TRBD2. Looked up from germline, CDR1 is SQVTM and CDR2 is ANQGSEA. The CDR3 length is 15 residues. Unmatched junction bases numbered 7, after V lost 3 bases and J lost 2 bases. This CDR3 reads CSVEISGGPQETQYF. In DNA, the CDR3 is TGCAGCGTTGAGATCAGCGGGGGGCCTCAAGAGACCCAGTACTTC.

The chain joins TRBV11-2 to TRBJ2-5, with 10 nucleotides matching TRBD2. Germline V gene data show CDR1 as SGHAT and CDR2 as FQNNGV. After removal of 9 bases from V and 0 bases from J, the junction contained 7 bases not matched to a gene. The CDR3 spans 15 residues. The chain's CDR3 is CASSSGGPYQETQYF. CDR3 bases: TGTGCCAGTTCTAGCGGGGGCCCCTACCAAGAGACCCAGTACTTC. Combining the CDR3 with reference TRBV11-2 and TRBJ2-5 gives the whole variable domain EAGVAQSPRYKIIEKRQSVAFWCNPISGHATLYWYQQILGQGPKLLIQFQNNGVVDDSQLPKDRFSAERLKGVDSTLKIQPAKLEDSAVYLCASSSGGPYQETQYFGPGTRLLVL.

This clonotype was detected once. The chain recombines TRBV20-1 with TRBJ2-1; the D call may be TRBD1 or TRBD2 (5 bases each). From germline, CDR1 is DFQATT and CDR2 SNEGSKA (reference sequence). CDR3 length: 16 residues. V lost 2 bases and J lost 7, with 21 bases in between. The CDR3 DNA sequence: TGCAGTGCTAGACTTGGGGACCGAACCTTTAGAAATGAGCAGTTCTTC. Its protein product is CSARLGDRTFRNEQFF.

The chain uses TRBV6-1 and TRBJ2-7, with 8 bases identical to TRBD1. This CDR3 is 14 amino acids long. CDR1 and CDR2 from the germline V gene are MNHNS and SASEGT. V dropped 8 bases and J dropped 4; count of bases not matched to a gene: 10. CDR3 DNA: TGTGCCAGCGCTCCCGGGACAGGTTCATACGAGCAGTACTTC. Amino acid sequence: CASAPGTGSYEQYF.

This clonotype was counted between two and nine times. The genes are TRBV6-5 and TRBJ2-5; TRBD1 aligns across 9 bases. The CDR3 is made up of 15 amino acids. The V gene end was trimmed by 5 bases and the J gene end by 1 base; junction bases not matched to a gene: 5. Germline values: CDR1 MNHEY, CDR2 SVGAGI. As DNA, the CDR3 is TGTGCCAGCAGTGACGCGACAGGGGGCCAAGAGACCCAGTACTTC. Its translation is CASSDATGGQETQYF.

The CDR3 region has the DNA TGTGCCAGCAGCCTAGGATCGTACTCCTACAATGAGCAGTTCTTC. Translated: CASSLGSYSYNEQFF. The V gene is TRBV6-2 or TRBV6-3, the J gene TRBJ2-1; no reliable D call. Trimming stripped 6 bases from V and 0 bases from J, with 12 bases between. This CDR3 has 15 amino acids. From germline, CDR1 is MNHEY and CDR2 SVGEGT.

This clonotype was detected a few times. V gene TRBV6-2 or TRBV6-3 combines with J gene TRBJ2-1; 9 bases fit TRBD2. From germline, CDR1 is MNHEY and CDR2 SVGEGT. J was trimmed by 7 bases and V by 7 bases; bases with no gene match: 8. This CDR3 is built from 14 residues. As DNA, the CDR3 is TGTGCCAGCACGGCGGGAGGGGTCGAAAATGAGCAGTTCTTC. Residues: CASTAGGVENEQFF.